This TCR beta chain was observed in a study of neoadjuvant anti-PD-1 for oral cavity cancer. This table comes from immunoSEQ multiplex PCR, and its TCRdb copy is limited to in-frame clones, with some not included. The profile shows some 10,000 clones, about 64% of them singletons. Time point denoted: after neoadjuvant nivolumab, at surgical resection. This CDR3 is 16 amino acids long. The ends were cut back, 0 bases at V and 1 base at J, with 10 bases in the middle. The germline CDR1 and CDR2 sequences are ENHRY and SYGVKD. The TCR originated in a person aged 35 to 85 with oral cavity squamous cell carcinoma. The sample in question was tumor tissue, obtained after nivolumab (anti-PD-1) treatment. This rearrangement joins TRBV10-3 to TRBJ2-1; a possible D gene is TRBD2 (6 bases). The DNA for the CDR3 is TGTGCCATCAGTGAGTCTATGGCGGGATCCTACAATGAGCAGTTCTTC. Protein sequence: CAISESMAGSYNEQFF.